A single sample is the source of the 17 T cell receptor beta chains below, sequenced in a study of regulatory T cells in long-lasting Graves disease. Researchers made TCR beta libraries by using iRepertoire HTBI primers and running Arm-PCR on CDR3 regions. Via MiXCR, TCRdb re-called the multiplex PCR reads, giving one row per CDR3 protein. Of roughly 400,000 distinct CDR3 sequences listed, around 20% are singletons. Time point specified: persistent/refractory GD, antithyroid drugs over 5 years with positive TRAb. There was RNA extracted from PBMCs, and the TCR library was made from it. The source material was peripheral blood mononuclear cells (PBMCs), sampled when the disease was refractory, from a patient treated with antithyroid drugs. These receptors all come from a female donor with Graves disease.

In DNA, the CDR3 is TGCGCCAGCAGCCAAGCCAGGGGGCAAGGCTATGGCTACACCTTC. Its translation: CASSQARGQGYGYTF. The chain has TRBV4-3 and TRBJ1-2; 8 bases are shared with TRBD1. Germline CDR1 and CDR2: LGHNA and YSLEER. The CDR3 has 15 amino acids. V was clipped by 1 base and J by 4 bases; unmatched bases: 5.

This clonotype was detected ten times or more. The chain carries TRBV12-3 or TRBV12-4 and TRBJ2-6; D is unresolved. The CDR3 totals 14 residues. V gave up 6 bases and J gave up 4 bases, with 10 bases separating them. The CDR3 nucleotides read TGTGCCAGCAGACGGACGGCAGGGGCCAACGTCCTGACTTTC. It codes for CASRRTAGANVLTF.

A few counts support this clonotype. The gene calls are TRBV7-2 and TRBJ1-5; the D gene is possibly TRBD1 (6 bases). The germline V and J ends were trimmed by 5 bases and 1 base, with 24 bases remaining between them. The CDR3 has 19 residues. Germline CDR1 reads SGHTA; CDR2 reads FQGNSA. The DNA of the CDR3 is TGTGCCAGCAGCCAGCGCCCGACAGGCCCCGGGCGCAGCAATCAGCCCCAGCATTTT. It is translated as CASSQRPTGPGRSNQPQHF. Complete variable domain (other parts from reference TRBV7-2 and TRBJ1-5): GAGVSQSPSNKVTEKGKDVELRCDPISGHTALYWYRQSLGQGLEFLIYFQGNSAPDKSGLPSDRFSAERTGGSVSTLTIQRTQQEDSAVYLCASSQRPTGPGRSNQPQHFGDGTRLSIL.

This clonotype was seen a handful of times. The chain carries TRBV11-2 and TRBJ1-3; tentatively, D is TRBD1 (6 bases). Trimming removed 1 base at V and 1 base at J, with 17 bases between. The CDR3 has 18 residues. CDR1 is SGHAT, CDR2 FQNNGV, per germline. The CDR3 sequence is CASSLGWGRGDSGNTIYF. As DNA, the CDR3 is TGTGCCAGCAGCTTAGGCTGGGGCAGGGGCGATTCTGGAAACACCATATATTTT.

This clonotype was counted ten times or more. The chain has TRBV5-1 and TRBJ2-7; 7 bases align to TRBD2. The CDR3 length is 18 residues. The germline CDR1 and CDR2 sequences are SGHRS and YFSETQ. The ends lost 0 bases at V and 0 bases at J; junction bases unmatched: 12. The DNA of the CDR3 is TGCGCCAGCAGCTTGGGGCTAGCGGATCCCCGAAGCTCCTACGAGCAGTACTTC. This sequence encodes CASSLGLADPRSSYEQYF.

This clonotype was recorded at least ten times. The chain is built from TRBV2 and TRBJ1-1; D is ambiguous. Germline V gene sequence: CDR1 SNHLY, CDR2 FYNNEI. There are 15 residues in the CDR3. The germline V and J ends were trimmed by 2 bases and 1 base, with 11 bases remaining between them. The CDR3 is CASSEFGGSNTEAFF. The CDR3 bases are TGTGCCAGCAGTGAATTTGGTGGGTCGAACACTGAAGCTTTCTTT.

The gene calls are TRBV5-1 and TRBJ1-2; D call uncertain. The V and J ends lost 0 bases and 3 bases respectively, with 15 bases between them. Germline CDR1 is SGHRS and CDR2 is YFSETQ. The CDR3 length is 16 residues. This chain's CDR3 is CASSLEGRPEDYGYTF. The CDR3 nucleotides read TGCGCCAGCAGCTTGGAGGGCAGGCCCGAGGACTATGGCTACACCTTC. The full variable domain, in which reference TRBV5-1 and TRBJ1-2 provide the parts outside the CDR3, is KAGVTQTPRYLIKTRGQQVTLSCSPISGHRSVSWYQQTPGQGLQFLFEYFSETQRNKGNFPGRFSGRQFSNSRSEMNVSTLELGDSALYLCASSLEGRPEDYGYTFGSGTRLTVV.

V is TRBV5-4 and J is TRBJ2-5; 7 nucleotides align to TRBD1. CDR3 length: 14 amino acids. J lost 4 bases, V lost 0 bases, and 3 bases had no gene match. Germline V CDR1 and CDR2: SGHNT, YYREEE (reference sequence). The CDR3 here is CASSLGQGIETQYF. CDR3 bases: TGTGCCAGCAGCTTGGGACAGGGCATAGAGACCCAGTACTTC.

This clonotype was seen at least ten times. The V call is TRBV7-9, the J call TRBJ1-6; 8 bases are shared with TRBD1. The CDR3 covers 18 residues. Germline V gives CDR1 SEHNR, CDR2 FQNEAQ (reference sequence). Losses at the gene ends were 4 bases for V and 0 bases for J; bases not matched to a gene: 8. The CDR3: CASSYDGQGPSYNSPLHF. CDR3 bases: TGTGCCAGCAGCTACGACGGACAGGGACCCTCCTATAATTCACCCCTCCACTTT.

Concerning this clonotype: One end of the junction does not line up with germline, which may come from a read error. The rearrangement uses TRBV11-2 and TRBJ2-5, with a weak D call TRBD1 (6 bases). This CDR3 has 14 amino acids. Germline CDR1 reads SGHAT; CDR2 reads FQNNGV. This chain's CDR3 is CASSQMTGEETQYF. The CDR3 bases are TGCGCCAGCAGCCAAATGACAGGAGAAGAGACCCAGTACTTC.

The genes are TRBV28 and TRBJ2-7; 8 nucleotides match TRBD2. The CDR3 length is 11 residues. CDR1 is MDHEN, CDR2 SYDVKM, per germline. Trimming at V came to 10 bases and at J to 6 bases, leaving 5 bases not matched to a gene. This CDR3 is CAIGAGGEQYF. CDR3 coding DNA: TGTGCCATCGGGGCGGGGGGCGAGCAGTACTTC.

The chain joins TRBV24-1 to TRBJ2-1; 7 nucleotides align to TRBD2. J was trimmed by 4 bases and V by 4 bases; bases with no gene match: 12. Germline V gene data show CDR1 as KGHDR and CDR2 as SFDVKD. This CDR3 spans 17 amino acids. This CDR3 reads CATSEKFGPRGYNEQFF. CDR3 coding DNA: TGTGCCACCAGTGAGAAATTCGGACCGCGGGGGTACAATGAGCAGTTCTTC.

A few counts support this clonotype. CDR3 amino acids: CSVELRTGGIEQYF. The CDR3 region has the DNA TGCAGCGTTGAACTTAGGACAGGGGGTATCGAGCAGTACTTC. V and J are TRBV29-1 and TRBJ2-7, with 10 bases fitting TRBD1. The trim removed 2 bases at V and 6 bases at J, leaving 7 bases unmatched. Germline V gene lookup returns CDR1 SQVTM and CDR2 ANQGSEA. The CDR3 spans 14 residues.

The rearrangement links TRBV4-1 to TRBJ1-1; 7 bases are shared with TRBD1. V trimming: 4 bases; J trimming: 0 bases; junction bases outside the gene matches: 8. The CDR3 runs 16 residues. Germline assignment: CDR1 MGHRA and CDR2 YSYEKL. CDR3 in amino acids: CASSPLSGTVNTEAFF. CDR3 DNA sequence: TGCGCCAGCAGCCCCCTCTCGGGGACAGTGAACACTGAAGCTTTCTTT.

This clonotype was seen many times. The genes are TRBV28 and TRBJ2-7, with D unclear. V was cut by 6 bases and J by 2 bases, with 14 bases left in between. The CDR3 sequence is 14 residues long. Germline assignment: CDR1 MDHEN and CDR2 SYDVKM. DNA of the CDR3: TGTGCCAGCAGCATACTCGAAGCCCCCTACGAGCAGTACTTC. This gives the protein CASSILEAPYEQYF.

Worth noting for this clonotype: A much larger clone lies a single base off, so this may be a read error. The genes are TRBV20-1 and TRBJ1-5, with a weak D call TRBD1 (5 bases). The CDR3 contains 15 residues. The germline V gene encodes CDR1 DFQATT and CDR2 SNEGSKA (reference sequence). V lost 0 bases, J lost 6 bases, and 15 bases lay in between. The CDR3 here is CSARDTAGPVQPQHF. The CDR3 region has the DNA TGCAGTGCTAGAGATACGGCAGGGCCGGTTCAGCCCCAGCATTTT.

This clonotype was observed a handful of times. The chain links TRBV12-5 to TRBJ1-6, with 8 bases that match TRBD1. Germline-derived CDR1 and CDR2 are LGHNT and FRNRAP. J gave up 8 bases and V 1 base, and 10 bases lay outside the gene matches. This CDR3 contains 17 residues. The CDR3: CASGLETGVKPDSPLHF. As DNA, the CDR3 is TGTGCTAGTGGTTTGGAGACAGGGGTTAAGCCTGATTCACCCCTCCACTTT.